This TCR beta chain was identified during a study of human T cells and chemical hapten exposure. Overall study context: Patients' scalps got diphenylcyclopropenone weekly throughout the approximately 24-week study.

With 2 bases removed from V and 15 bases from J, the gap between germline ends came to 11 bases. The CDR3 contains 11 residues. Germline lookup yields CDR1 MNHEY and CDR2 SVGEGT. Each CDR3 protein gets one entry after TCRdb re-called the RACE reads with MiXCR. The sample holds roughly 100,000 distinct CDR3 sequences, approximately 11% seen once. This clonotype showed up just a few times. Stated time point: patch test 1, 2 weeks after DPC sensitization. Documented treatment: therapeutic diphenylcyclopropenone sensitization with weekly scalp DPC. Unfractionated whole blood served as the source for total RNA extraction.

Material: whole blood, obtained in connection with sensitization to the hapten diphenylcyclopropenone (DPC). This receptor was identified in a woman aged 35 to 49 with alopecia areata. Some clones in this sample may be carry-over from other donors' samples. The chain joins TRBV6-2 or TRBV6-3 to TRBJ2-1; D is perhaps TRBD2 (5 bases). CDR3 sequence reads: CASSYGSDLFF. The CDR3 nucleotides are TGTGCCAGCAGTTACGGGAGTGATTTGTTCTTC.